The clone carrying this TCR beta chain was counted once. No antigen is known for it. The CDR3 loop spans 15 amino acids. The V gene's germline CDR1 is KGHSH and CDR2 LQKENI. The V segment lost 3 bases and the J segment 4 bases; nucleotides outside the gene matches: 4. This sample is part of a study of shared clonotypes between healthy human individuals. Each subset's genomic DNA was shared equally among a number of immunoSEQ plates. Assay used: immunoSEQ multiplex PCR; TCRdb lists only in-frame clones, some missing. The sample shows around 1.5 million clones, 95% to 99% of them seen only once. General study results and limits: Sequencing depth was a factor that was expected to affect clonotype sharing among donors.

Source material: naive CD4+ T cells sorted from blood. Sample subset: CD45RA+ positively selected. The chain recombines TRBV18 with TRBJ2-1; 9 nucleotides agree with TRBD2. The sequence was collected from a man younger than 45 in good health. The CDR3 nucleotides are TGTGCCAGCTCACCTATAGCGGGAGAATACAATGAGCAGTTCTTC. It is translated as CASSPIAGEYNEQFF.